This T cell receptor (beta chain) was identified in a study of T cell responses to AZD1222 COVID-19 vaccine. The assay was immunoSEQ multiplex PCR, and TCRdb's table has in-frame clones only and misses some. This table has 140,000 or so clones, about 89% appearing once. From germline, CDR1 is LGHDT and CDR2 YNNKEL (reference sequence). The CDR3 totals 15 residues. The junction had 4 bases not matched to a gene; V was cut back by 1 base and J by 3 bases. This clonotype was sampled from an adult who received the MenACWY meningococcal vaccine as a control. The chain is built from TRBV3-1 (or the pseudogene TRBV3-2) and TRBJ1-1; 8 nucleotides agree with TRBD1. This specimen consisted of peripheral blood, obtained 28 days after the second dose of the MenACWY control vaccine. This chain's CDR3 is CASSQGTGIDTEAFF. The CDR3 coding sequence is TGTGCCAGCAGCCAAGGGACAGGGATTGACACTGAAGCTTTCTTT.